This T cell receptor (beta chain) comes out of a study of molecular identifiers for immune sequencing clone quantification. Study context: Replicate RNA from roughly 18,000 or 92,000 naive CD8 T cells formed five aliquots; four were sequenced.

Whole-study results and caveats: Spiked Jurkat TCR RNA originating from one cell could reportedly be identified amid one million naive cells.

TCRdb ran MiXCR on the PCR reads and lists one entry per CDR3 protein. The sample consists of approximately 680,000 distinct CDR3 sequences, roughly 27% of them appearing once. V was trimmed by 0 bases and J by 4 bases, leaving 6 bases between them. Per the germline V gene, CDR1 is SGHDN and CDR2 is FVKESK. This CDR3 contains 13 residues. As for this clonotype: Its antigen is not identified. A much larger clone sits a single nucleotide away, making a read error possible.

The chain joins TRBV14 to TRBJ1-2, with no clear D. This TCR came from a human donor in good health. Some libraries in this study had Jurkat cell RNA spiked in. The sequenced material came from naive CD8+ T cells from blood, with Jurkat cell RNA spiked in. The subset denotes: FACS-sorted CD8+CD4-CCR7+CD45RA+ naive T cells. In DNA, the CDR3 is TGTGCCAGCAGCCAAGATAGCCTCTATGGCTACACCTTC. Translated: CASSQDSLYGYTF.